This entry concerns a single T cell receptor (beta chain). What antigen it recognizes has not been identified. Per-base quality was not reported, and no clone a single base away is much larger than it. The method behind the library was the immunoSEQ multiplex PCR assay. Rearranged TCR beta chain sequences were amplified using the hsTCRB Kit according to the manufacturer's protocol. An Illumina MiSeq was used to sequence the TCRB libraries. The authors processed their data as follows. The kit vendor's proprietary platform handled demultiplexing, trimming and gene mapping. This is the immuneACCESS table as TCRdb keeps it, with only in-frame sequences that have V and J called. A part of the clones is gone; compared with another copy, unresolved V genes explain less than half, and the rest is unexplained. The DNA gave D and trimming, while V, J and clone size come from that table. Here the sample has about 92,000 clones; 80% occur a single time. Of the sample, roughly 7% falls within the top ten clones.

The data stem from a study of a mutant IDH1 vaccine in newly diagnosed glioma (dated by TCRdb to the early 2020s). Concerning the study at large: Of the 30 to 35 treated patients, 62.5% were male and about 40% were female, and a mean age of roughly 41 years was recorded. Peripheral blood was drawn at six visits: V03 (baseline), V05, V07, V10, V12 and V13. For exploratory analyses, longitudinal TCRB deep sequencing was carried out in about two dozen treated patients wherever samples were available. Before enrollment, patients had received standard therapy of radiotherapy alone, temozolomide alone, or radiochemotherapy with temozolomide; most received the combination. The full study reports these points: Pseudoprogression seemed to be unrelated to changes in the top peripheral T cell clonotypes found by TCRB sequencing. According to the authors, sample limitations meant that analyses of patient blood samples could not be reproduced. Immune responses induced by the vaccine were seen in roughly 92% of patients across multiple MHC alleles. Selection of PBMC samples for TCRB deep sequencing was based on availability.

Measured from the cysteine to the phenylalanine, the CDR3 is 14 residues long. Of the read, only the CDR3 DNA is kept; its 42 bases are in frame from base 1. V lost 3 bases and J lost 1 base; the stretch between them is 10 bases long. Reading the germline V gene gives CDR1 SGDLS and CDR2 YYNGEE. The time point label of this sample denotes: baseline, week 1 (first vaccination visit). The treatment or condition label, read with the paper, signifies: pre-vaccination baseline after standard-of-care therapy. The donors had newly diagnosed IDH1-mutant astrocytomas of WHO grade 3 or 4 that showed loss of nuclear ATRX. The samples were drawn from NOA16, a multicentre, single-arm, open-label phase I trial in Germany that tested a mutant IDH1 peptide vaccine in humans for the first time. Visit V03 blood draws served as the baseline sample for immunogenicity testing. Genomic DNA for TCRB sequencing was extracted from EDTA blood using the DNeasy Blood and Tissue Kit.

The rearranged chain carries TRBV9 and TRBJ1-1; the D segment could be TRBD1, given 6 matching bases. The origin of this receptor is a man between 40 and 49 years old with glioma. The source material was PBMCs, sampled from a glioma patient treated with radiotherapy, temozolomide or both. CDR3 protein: CASSAQGKNTEAFF. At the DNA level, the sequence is TGTGCCAGCAGCGCGCAGGGGAAGAACACTGAAGCTTTCTTT.